Following are 30 T cell receptor beta chains from one sample sequenced in a study of beta chain features in type 1 diabetes. What was sequenced were expressed TCRB transcripts, since all of the isolated RNA had been reverse transcribed. Sequencing was performed with immunoSEQ multiplex PCR; in TCRdb, only in-frame clones are kept and a portion is missing. This table has about 290,000 clones, 7% to 9% appearing once. Sequenced material: central memory CD4+ T cells from blood. Receptors were obtained from a woman aged 18 to 35 in good health.

This clone was observed many times. Its ends do not fully match the called genes, so a read error is possible. The chain couples TRBV28 to TRBJ1-5, with D maybe TRBD1 (6 bases). Germline V lookup: CDR1 MDHEN, CDR2 SYDVKM. CDR3 size: 13 residues. The DNA for the CDR3 is TGTGCCAGCAGTTCCCCGGGACATCAACTTATGGTTTTT. It encodes CASSSPGHQLMVF.

V is TRBV10-3 and J is TRBJ2-5; 7 bases are shared with TRBD1. With 5 bases clipped from V and 5 bases from J, the junction kept 8 bases outside the gene matches. Germline values: CDR1 ENHRY, CDR2 SYGVKD. The CDR3 contains 14 residues. The CDR3 here is CAISLDRASETQYF. The CDR3 coding sequence is TGTGCCATCAGTCTCGACAGGGCAAGCGAGACCCAGTACTTC.

The table lists this clone with a few counts. The J gene is TRBJ1-5, the V gene TRBV2, with a weak D call TRBD1 (6 bases). Germline CDR1 reads SNHLY; CDR2 reads FYNNEI. Trimming left V 8 bases short and J 4 bases short, with 12 bases between. The CDR3 is 13 amino acids. The CDR3 sequence: CASQGQLNQPQHF. The CDR3, as DNA: TGTGCCAGCCAAGGACAGCTGAATCAGCCCCAGCATTTT.

This clone was counted a few times. The V and J genes are TRBV5-4 and TRBJ2-5; no clear D. This CDR3 contains 13 residues. Trimming removed 2 bases from V and 3 bases from J, with 8 bases in between. CDR1 and CDR2 from the germline V gene are SGHNT and YYREEE (reference sequence). The chain's CDR3 is CASSFVSEETQYF. As DNA, the CDR3 is TGTGCCAGCAGCTTTGTTAGTGAAGAGACCCAGTACTTC. Complete variable domain (other parts from reference TRBV5-4 and TRBJ2-5): ETGVTQSPTHLIKTRGQQVTLRCSSQSGHNTVSWYQQALGQGPQFIFQYYREEENGRGNFPPRFSGLQFPNYSSELNVNALELDDSALYLCASSFVSEETQYFGPGTRLLVL.

This clone was observed a few times. The chain links TRBV5-4 to TRBJ1-2, with TRBD1 matching over 10 bases. The CDR3 has 15 residues. CDR1 and CDR2 (germline): SGHNT, YYREEE (reference sequence). J gave up 5 bases and V 0 bases, and 4 bases lay outside the gene matches. Here the CDR3 DNA reads TGTGCCAGCAGCTTGGCGCCGGGACAGGGGTATGGCTACACCTTC. This codes for CASSLAPGQGYGYTF.

The chain combines TRBV6-5 with TRBJ2-7; D perhaps matches TRBD2 (6 bases). Germline lookup yields CDR1 MNHEY and CDR2 SVGAGI. The CDR3 runs to 13 residues. With 6 bases removed from V and 4 bases from J, the gap between germline ends came to 13 bases. The CDR3 coding sequence is TGTGCCAGCAGGCTAGCGACGCAATACGAGCAGTACGTC. Translated, it gives CASRLATQYEQYV.

The sample holds a few counts of this clone. The chain couples TRBV7-2 to TRBJ1-6, with 8 bases aligning to TRBD1. Unmatched junction bases numbered 5, after V lost 5 bases and J lost 5 bases. CDR1 and CDR2 (germline): SGHTA, FQGNSA. The CDR3 contains 15 residues. CDR3 bases: TGTGCCAGCAGCCAGACAGGGGCGAATAATTCACCCCTCCACTTT. Translated, it gives CASSQTGANNSPLHF. Supplemented by reference TRBV7-2 and TRBJ1-6, the full variable domain reads GAGVSQSPSNKVTEKGKDVELRCDPISGHTALYWYRQSLGQGLEFLIYFQGNSAPDKSGLPSDRFSAERTGGSVSTLTIQRTQQEDSAVYLCASSQTGANNSPLHFGNGTRLTVT.

This clone has only a few counts. The chain uses TRBV2 and TRBJ1-4; D is uncertain. The germline V and J ends were trimmed by 6 bases and 1 base, with 12 bases remaining between them. Germline CDR1 SNHLY, CDR2 FYNNEI. The CDR3 is 15 amino acids. The CDR3 here is CASRENSGTNEKLFF. CDR3 DNA: TGTGCCAGCAGGGAAAACAGCGGAACTAATGAAAAACTGTTTTTT.

The chain links TRBV7-2 to TRBJ2-7, with 8 bases matching TRBD1. The CDR3 spans 14 residues. The J segment lost 7 bases and the V segment lost 6 bases, leaving 11 bases of the junction unmatched. CDR1 is SGHTA, CDR2 FQGNSA, per germline. The CDR3 sequence: CASSPDRAAKEQYV. The CDR3 bases are TGTGCCAGCAGTCCGGACAGGGCGGCTAAGGAGCAGTACGTC.

The chain is built from TRBV30 and TRBJ2-3; 13 bases are a match to TRBD2. V lost 1 base, J lost 4 bases, and 2 bases stayed unmatched. Germline V lookup: CDR1 GTSNPN, CDR2 SVGIG (reference sequence). The CDR3 length is 15 residues. The CDR3 spells CAWSELAGGSDTQYF. The CDR3 DNA reads TGTGCCTGGAGTGAACTAGCGGGAGGGTCAGATACGCAGTATTTT.

In its sample, this clone was seen a few times. The chain has TRBV2 and TRBJ2-1; TRBD2 matches at 8 bases. The CDR3 totals 16 residues. V shed 4 bases and J 0 bases; nucleotides not matched to a gene: 5. CDR1 SNHLY and CDR2 FYNNEI come from the germline V gene. As DNA, the CDR3 is TGTGCCAGCAGTGGGGCGGCGGGGGGCTCCTACAATGAGCAGTTCTTC. This sequence encodes CASSGAAGGSYNEQFF. Based on the CDR3 plus reference TRBV2 and TRBJ2-1, the full variable domain is EPEVTQTPSHQVTQMGQEVILRCVPISNHLYFYWYRQILGQKVEFLVSFYNNEISEKSEIFDDQFSVERPDGSNFTLKIRSTKLEDSAMYFCASSGAAGGSYNEQFFGPGTRLTVL.

The chain combines TRBV7-3 with TRBJ1-1; tentative D call: TRBD1 (6 bases). V gave up 3 bases and J gave up 4 bases, with 12 bases separating them. Germline CDR1 is SGHTA and CDR2 is FQGTGA. The CDR3 extends over 14 amino acids. This CDR3 reads CASSLSGQTTEAFF. CDR3 DNA: TGTGCCAGCAGCTTGAGTGGACAGACCACTGAAGCTTTCTTT.

This clone has only a few counts. This chain joins TRBV4-1 and TRBJ2-1, with TRBD2 matching over 10 bases. Germline V gives CDR1 MGHRA, CDR2 YSYEKL. Unmatched junction bases numbered 4, after V lost 2 bases and J lost 0 bases. This CDR3 spans 17 amino acids. CDR3 DNA: TGCGCCAGCAGCCAACTAGCGGGAGTGAGCTCCTACAATGAGCAGTTCTTC. Amino acid sequence: CASSQLAGVSSYNEQFF.

This clone was seen only a few times. The chain recombines TRBV28 with TRBJ2-3; no reliable D call. The CDR3 totals 12 residues. V lost 2 bases and J 6 bases, leaving 6 bases between the germline ends. The V gene's germline CDR1 is MDHEN and CDR2 SYDVKM. The CDR3 protein is CASSLQPDTQYF. As DNA, the CDR3 is TGTGCCAGCAGTTTACAGCCCGATACGCAGTATTTT.

This chain connects TRBV9 to TRBJ1-6; D remains unclear. The germline gives CDR1 SGDLS, CDR2 YYNGEE. V was trimmed by 3 bases and J by 0 bases, leaving 10 bases between them. CDR3 length: 16 amino acids. The CDR3 nucleotides read TGTGCCAGCAGCGCTACTCAGAGCTCCTATAATTCACCCCTCCACTTT. Its translation is CASSATQSSYNSPLHF.

The chain employs TRBV7-2 and TRBJ1-1; D gene uncertain. The V gene lost 2 bases and the J gene lost 1 base, with 2 bases spanning the gap. CDR3 length: 12 amino acids. Looked up from germline, CDR1 is SGHTA and CDR2 is FQGNSA. The CDR3 nucleotides read TGTGCCAGCAGCTTAACGAACACTGAAGCTTTCTTT. Translating it yields CASSLTNTEAFF. Full variable domain (remainder filled in from reference TRBV7-2 and TRBJ1-1): GAGVSQSPSNKVTEKGKDVELRCDPISGHTALYWYRQSLGQGLEFLIYFQGNSAPDKSGLPSDRFSAERTGGSVSTLTIQRTQQEDSAVYLCASSLTNTEAFFGQGTRLTVV.

This clone was counted between two and nine times. The chain is built from TRBV7-9 and TRBJ2-5; 9 bases are shared with TRBD1. Trimming removed 1 base from V and 5 bases from J; junction bases left unmatched: 5. Looked up from germline, CDR1 is SEHNR and CDR2 is FQNEAQ (reference sequence). The CDR3 covers 15 residues. CDR3 region: CASSLGDRDVETQYF. The CDR3 bases are TGTGCCAGCAGCTTAGGGGACAGGGATGTGGAGACCCAGTACTTC. Supplemented by reference TRBV7-9 and TRBJ2-5, the full variable domain reads DTGVSQNPRHKITKRGQNVTFRCDPISEHNRLYWYRQTLGQGPEFLTYFQNEAQLEKSRLLSDRFSAERPKGSFSTLEIQRTEQGDSAMYLCASSLGDRDVETQYFGPGTRLLVL.

This clone has a handful of counts. The rearrangement links TRBV5-6 to TRBJ1-2; 8 nucleotides align to TRBD1. The germline gives CDR1 SGHDT, CDR2 YYEEEE. The J segment lost 5 bases and the V segment lost 4 bases, leaving 10 bases of the junction unmatched. The CDR3 consists of 15 residues. The chain's CDR3 is CASSRSGGAGYGYTF. In DNA form, the CDR3 reads TGTGCCAGCAGCAGATCAGGGGGCGCCGGGTATGGCTACACCTTC.

The chain recombines TRBV18 with TRBJ2-6; D remains ambiguous. With 5 bases removed from V and 0 bases from J, the gap between germline ends came to 11 bases. This CDR3 comprises 16 residues. CDR1 is KGHSH and CDR2 is LQKENI in the germline V gene. As DNA, the CDR3 is TGTGCCAGCTCAAACAGAGATGGCTCTGGGGCCAACGTCCTGACTTTC. This encodes CASSNRDGSGANVLTF.

The chain is built from TRBV5-4 and TRBJ2-1; 8 bases match TRBD1. The junction had 9 bases not matched to a gene; V was cut back by 1 base and J by 9 bases. This CDR3 has 15 amino acids. Germline V gene data show CDR1 as SGHNT and CDR2 as YYREEE (reference sequence). CDR3 sequence reads: CASSLSGGVIGEQFF. CDR3 nucleotide sequence: TGTGCCAGCAGCTTGTCAGGGGGCGTAATAGGTGAGCAGTTCTTC.

The chain recombines TRBV6-1 with TRBJ2-7; D is ambiguous. CDR1 and CDR2 (germline): MNHNS, SASEGT. Trimming pared 8 bases from V and 2 bases from J, leaving 13 bases between. This CDR3 has 13 residues. The chain's CDR3 is CASDRGEAYEQYV. The CDR3 DNA follows: TGTGCCAGCGACCGAGGCGAAGCCTACGAGCAGTACGTC.

This clone was found a few times. The chain couples TRBV15 to TRBJ1-2, with a possible D match to TRBD1 (5 bases). Per germline, CDR1 LNHNV and CDR2 YYDKDF (reference sequence). This CDR3 has 13 amino acids. Deletions cut 9 bases from V and 2 bases from J, with 13 bases between. The chain's CDR3 is CATSTWGNYGYTF. The CDR3 region has the DNA TGTGCCACGAGTACTTGGGGGAACTATGGCTACACCTTC.

Only a few counts were recorded for this clone. The V call is TRBV18, the J call TRBJ1-2, with no clear D. The length of the CDR3 is 14 residues. The germline gives CDR1 KGHSH, CDR2 LQKENI. The V and J ends lost 4 bases and 4 bases respectively, with 13 bases between them. The CDR3: CASSLTADPYGYTF. The CDR3 DNA reads as TGTGCCAGCTCACTAACGGCGGATCCCTATGGCTACACCTTC.

The gene calls are TRBV2 and TRBJ2-5; 7 bases map to TRBD1. The CDR3 is 13 residues long. Germline V CDR1 and CDR2: SNHLY, FYNNEI. V shed 5 bases, J shed 2 bases, and the junction held 2 bases outside the gene matches. The DNA for the CDR3 is TGTGCCAGCAGTCGGGACAGACAAGAGACCCAGTACTTC. Amino acid sequence: CASSRDRQETQYF. Full variable domain (missing parts from reference TRBV2 and TRBJ2-5): EPEVTQTPSHQVTQMGQEVILRCVPISNHLYFYWYRQILGQKVEFLVSFYNNEISEKSEIFDDQFSVERPDGSNFTLKIRSTKLEDSAMYFCASSRDRQETQYFGPGTRLLVL.

In this sample, this clone turned up a few times. This chain uses TRBV6-6 with TRBJ2-1; D is unclear. The germline V gene encodes CDR1 MNHNY and CDR2 SVGAGI (reference sequence). The CDR3 has 15 amino acids. V was cut by 4 bases and J by 0 bases, with 10 bases left in between. In nucleotides, the CDR3 is TGTGCCAGCAGTTCGTACTTGAGCTCCTACAATGAGCAGTTCTTC. It specifies CASSSYLSSYNEQFF.

The chain carries TRBV29-1 and TRBJ1-1; no clear D. V was pared by 2 bases and J by 4 bases, with 11 bases between. The CDR3 runs 13 residues. Germline V gives CDR1 SQVTM, CDR2 ANQGSEA. The CDR3 sequence: CSVETYDATEAFF. The CDR3 DNA follows: TGCAGCGTTGAAACATACGACGCCACTGAAGCTTTCTTT.

This clone was seen repeatedly, ten times or more. It may be a read error: a sequence one base away is much more abundant. The chain couples TRBV5-1 to TRBJ2-3, with D unclear. This CDR3 comprises 11 residues. Trimming took 3 bases from V and 2 from J, leaving 1 base between them. CDR1 SGHRS and CDR2 YFSETQ come from the germline V gene. The CDR3 region is CASSYTDTQYF. CDR3 in DNA: TGCGCCAGCAGCTACACAGATACGCAGTATTTT. Looking up the rest from reference TRBV5-1 and TRBJ2-3 gives the full variable domain: KAGVTQTPRYLIKTRGQQVTLSCSPISGHRSVSWYQQTPGQGLQFLFEYFSETQRNKGNFPGRFSGRQFSNSRSEMNVSTLELGDSALYLCASSYTDTQYFGPGTRLTVL.

The chain carries TRBV7-2 and TRBJ1-5; the D gene is possibly TRBD1 (5 bases). The V end lost 4 bases, the J end lost 0 bases, and 10 bases lay between the germline ends. CDR1 and CDR2 from the germline V gene are SGHTA and FQGNSA. CDR3 size: 15 residues. The chain's CDR3 is CASSYTGGSNQPQHF. In DNA, the CDR3 is TGTGCCAGCAGCTATACAGGCGGTAGCAATCAGCCCCAGCATTTT. Filled out from reference TRBV7-2 and TRBJ1-5, the complete variable domain reads GAGVSQSPSNKVTEKGKDVELRCDPISGHTALYWYRQSLGQGLEFLIYFQGNSAPDKSGLPSDRFSAERTGGSVSTLTIQRTQQEDSAVYLCASSYTGGSNQPQHFGDGTRLSIL.

This clone was observed a handful of times. The genes are TRBV6-1 and TRBJ2-4; D gene unclear. The CDR3 spans 12 residues. V lost 5 bases and J lost 8, with 10 bases in between. Germline V CDR1 and CDR2: MNHNS, SASEGT. In DNA, the CDR3 is TGTGCCAGCAGTAATACTCAGTACATTCAGTACTTC. This translates into CASSNTQYIQYF.

This clone was recorded a few times. V is TRBV5-1 and J is TRBJ1-2; D gene uncertain. V dropped 2 bases and J dropped 6 bases, with 14 bases sitting between them. The CDR3 has 14 residues. CDR1 and CDR2 (germline): SGHRS, YFSETQ. The CDR3 nucleotides are TGCGCCAGCAGCTTCGGCAGACTTTTAGATGGCTACACCTTC. This encodes CASSFGRLLDGYTF.